This passage covers 13 T cell receptor beta chains from one sample sequenced in a study of CD8 T cells in Susac syndrome. With random hexamers, reverse transcription was performed on about 0.5 to 1 ug of RNA. TCRdb recomputed calls from the immunoSEQ multiplex PCR reads with MiXCR, one row per CDR3 protein. The profile shows approximately 230,000 distinct CDR3 sequences, about 94% of them singletons. Sequenced input: CD4+ T cells from PBMCs. The receptors were gathered from a human donor with multiple sclerosis.

The V gene is TRBV7-2, the J gene TRBJ1-5; no firm D call. The V gene lost 3 bases and the J gene lost 7 bases, with 7 bases spanning the gap. Germline CDR1 is SGHTA and CDR2 is FQGNSA. CDR3 length: 12 amino acids. The CDR3 region has the DNA TGTGCCAGCAGCTTGGTTGGGCAGCCCCAGCATTTT. The encoded protein is CASSLVGQPQHF.

V is TRBV6-5 and J is TRBJ2-7; D is uncertain. Germline CDR1 is MNHEY and CDR2 is SVGAGI. V lost 6 bases and J lost 5, with 14 bases in between. The CDR3 extends over 13 amino acids. CDR3 DNA: TGTGCCAGCAGATTGACCCATTTCGACGAGCAGTACTTC. Amino acids: CASRLTHFDEQYF.

V and J are TRBV7-2 and TRBJ2-7, with 12 positions matching TRBD2. Germline V CDR1 and CDR2: SGHTA, FQGNSA. The V gene end was trimmed by 1 base and the J gene end by 6 bases; junction bases not matched to a gene: 4. This CDR3 is 15 amino acids long. DNA of the CDR3: TGTGCCAGCAGCTTAGGGACTAGCGGGGTGAGCGAGCAGTACGTC. It specifies CASSLGTSGVSEQYV.

V is TRBV25-1 and J is TRBJ2-1, with D tentatively TRBD1 (5 bases). This CDR3 comprises 15 residues. Germline V lookup: CDR1 MGHDK, CDR2 SYGVNS. Trimming shortened V by 5 bases and J by 5 bases, and 16 bases separated the two germline ends. As DNA, the CDR3 is TGTGCCAGCAGTTCCCCGGAAGGGGCTGACAATGAGCAGTTCTTC. Translated, it gives CASSSPEGADNEQFF.

The CDR3 nucleotides are TGTGCCAGCAACCTCAGGACAGGTGCGGAGACCCAGTACTTC. Amino acids: CASNLRTGAETQYF. This chain connects TRBV6-2 or TRBV6-3 to TRBJ2-5; 7 nucleotides agree with TRBD1. The germline V gene encodes CDR1 MNHEY and CDR2 SVGEGT. The CDR3 totals 14 residues. V dropped 7 bases and J dropped 5; count of bases not matched to a gene: 10.

The chain combines TRBV20-1 with TRBJ2-1, with a weak D call TRBD2 (5 bases). The V gene's germline CDR1 is DFQATT and CDR2 SNEGSKA (reference sequence). The ends were cut back, 5 bases at V and 8 bases at J, with 19 bases in the middle. The CDR3 runs to 14 residues. The CDR3 region has the DNA TGCAGTGCTCCCGGACTGAGGGTCGGGGATGAGCAGTTCTTC. It yields the protein CSAPGLRVGDEQFF.

V usage is TRBV30 and J usage is TRBJ1-4; D perhaps matches TRBD1 (5 bases). Trimming stripped 5 bases from V and 2 bases from J, with 12 bases between. Germline-derived CDR1 and CDR2 are GTSNPN and SVGIG (reference sequence). The CDR3 runs 14 residues. CDR3 coding DNA: TGTGCCTGGTCCCAGGGTGGCACTAATGAAAAACTGTTTTTT. It is translated as CAWSQGGTNEKLFF.

The rearrangement links TRBV15 to TRBJ2-3, with D possibly TRBD2 on 6 matching bases. Trimming left V 1 base short and J 4 bases short, with 15 bases between. CDR1 and CDR2 (germline): LNHNV, YYDKDF (reference sequence). This CDR3 is built from 16 residues. In nucleotides, the CDR3 is TGTGCCACCAGCAGAGTCCGGGGGTCCGGGGCAGATACGCAGTATTTT. As protein: CATSRVRGSGADTQYF.

The chain joins TRBV27 to TRBJ2-1, with 9 bases fitting TRBD1. Germline trimming cut 3 bases from V and 3 bases from J; bases unmatched to any gene: 3. Germline V gene data show CDR1 as MNHEY and CDR2 as SMNVEV (reference sequence). The CDR3 runs to 15 residues. CDR3 sequence reads: CASSFRDRDYNEQFF. CDR3 nucleotide sequence: TGTGCCAGCAGTTTCCGGGACAGGGACTACAATGAGCAGTTCTTC.

The V call is TRBV12-3 or TRBV12-4, the J call TRBJ2-5; D possibly corresponds to TRBD2 (5 bases). CDR3 size: 18 residues. V was shortened by 1 base and J by 1 base, with 19 bases between the two germline ends. In nucleotides, the CDR3 is TGTGCCAGCAGTTTAGTTCGTTGGGGTGGCGGGTTCCAAGAGACCCAGTACTTC. This gives the protein CASSLVRWGGGFQETQYF.

The V and J genes are TRBV6-1 and TRBJ1-4, with a weak D call TRBD1 (5 bases). Germline lookup yields CDR1 MNHNS and CDR2 SASEGT. V was shortened by 1 base and J by 8 bases, with 14 bases between the two germline ends. The CDR3 sequence is 15 residues long. CDR3 in DNA: TGTGCCAGCAGTGAAGGGGGCGGGGCCTACGAAAAACTGTTTTTT. This encodes CASSEGGGAYEKLFF.

The J gene is TRBJ1-1, the V gene TRBV3-1, with D perhaps TRBD1 (5 bases). This CDR3 is 14 amino acids long. Trimming removed 1 base at V and 3 bases at J, with 9 bases between. CDR1 and CDR2 from the germline V gene are LGHDT and YNNKEL (reference sequence). The CDR3 sequence is CASSQATGHTEAFF. The CDR3 DNA sequence: TGTGCCAGCAGCCAAGCGACGGGGCACACTGAAGCTTTCTTT.

The rearrangement links TRBV10-3 to TRBJ2-7; the match to TRBD1 covers 10 bases. The CDR3 has 15 residues. Germline lookup yields CDR1 ENHRY and CDR2 SYGVKD. V shed 10 bases and J 7 bases; nucleotides not matched to a gene: 16. The CDR3 protein is CATTPRQGARWEQYF. The CDR3 DNA is TGTGCCACCACCCCCCGACAGGGGGCAAGGTGGGAGCAGTACTTC.